Ten or more counts support the clone carrying this TCR beta chain. Its matching antigen is unknown. This record comes from a study of neurological immune-mediated disorders. Overall study: The multiple sclerosis group of approximately 34 included 31 relapsing-remitting and 3 secondary progressive patients.

General observations from the study: Among 34 multiple sclerosis patients, phylogenetic grouping put the repertoires of 18 into a single related-CDR3 cluster, a possible signature. Levels of TCR clonal expansion peaked in HTLV-1-associated myelopathy and reached their lowest in multiple sclerosis, under those of healthy controls.

The output of every sequencing run exceeded 190 million TCR-beta sequences, derived from 15-18 subjects. TCRdb processed the 5' RACE reads anew with MiXCR; each CDR3 protein has one entry. This sample has 110,000 or so distinct CDR3 sequences, with roughly 3.1% found just once. The clonotype comes from a young woman with multiple sclerosis. The sample consisted of PBMCs.

CDR3 residues: CASSRTGSNTGELFF. DNA for the CDR3: TGTGCCAGCAGCCGGACAGGGTCTAACACCGGGGAGCTGTTTTTT. The genes are TRBV5-6 and TRBJ2-2; 8 bases align to TRBD1. V shed 4 bases, J shed 2 bases, and the junction held 4 bases outside the gene matches. CDR1 is SGHDT, CDR2 YYEEEE, per germline. The CDR3 spans 15 residues.